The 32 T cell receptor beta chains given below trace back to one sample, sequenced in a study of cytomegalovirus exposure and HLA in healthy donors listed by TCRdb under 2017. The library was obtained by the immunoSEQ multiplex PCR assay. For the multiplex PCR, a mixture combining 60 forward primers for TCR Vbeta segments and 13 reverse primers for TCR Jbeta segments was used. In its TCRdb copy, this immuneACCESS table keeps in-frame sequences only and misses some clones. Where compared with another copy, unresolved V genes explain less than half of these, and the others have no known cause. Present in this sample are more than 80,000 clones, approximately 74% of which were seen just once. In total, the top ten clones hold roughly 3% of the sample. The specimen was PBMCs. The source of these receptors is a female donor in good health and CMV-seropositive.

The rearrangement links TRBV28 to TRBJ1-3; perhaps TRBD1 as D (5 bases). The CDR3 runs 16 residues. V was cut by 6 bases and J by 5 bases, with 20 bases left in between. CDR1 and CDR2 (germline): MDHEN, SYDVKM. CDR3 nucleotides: TGTGCCAGCAGCAGGGTGGGGGGTAACAGCCGAAACACCATATATTTT. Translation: CASSRVGGNSRNTIYF. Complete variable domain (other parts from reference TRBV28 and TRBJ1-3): DVKVTQSSRYLVKRTGEKVFLECVQDMDHENMFWYRQDPGLGLRLIYFSYDVKMKEKGDIPEGYSVSREKKERFSLILESASTNQTSMYLCASSRVGGNSRNTIYFGEGSWLTVV.

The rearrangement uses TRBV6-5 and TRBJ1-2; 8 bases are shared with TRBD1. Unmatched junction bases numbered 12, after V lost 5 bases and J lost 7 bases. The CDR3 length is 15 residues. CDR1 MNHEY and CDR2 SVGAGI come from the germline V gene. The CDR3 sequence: CASSATGGPLFGYTF. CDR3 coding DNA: TGTGCCAGCAGTGCAACAGGGGGGCCGCTCTTTGGCTACACCTTC.

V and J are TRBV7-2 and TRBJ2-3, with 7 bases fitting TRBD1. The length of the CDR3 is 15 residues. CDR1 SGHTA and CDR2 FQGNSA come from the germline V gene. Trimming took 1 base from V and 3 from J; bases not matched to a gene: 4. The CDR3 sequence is CASSLGQGVTDTQYF. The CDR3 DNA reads TGTGCCAGCAGCTTAGGGCAGGGGGTGACAGATACGCAGTATTTT.

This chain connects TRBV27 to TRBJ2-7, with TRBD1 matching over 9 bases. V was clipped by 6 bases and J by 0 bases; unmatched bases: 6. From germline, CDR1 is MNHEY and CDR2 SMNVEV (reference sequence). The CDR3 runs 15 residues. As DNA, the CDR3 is TGTGCCAGCAGCCTCAGGACAGGGGACTCCTACGAGCAGTACTTC. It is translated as CASSLRTGDSYEQYF.

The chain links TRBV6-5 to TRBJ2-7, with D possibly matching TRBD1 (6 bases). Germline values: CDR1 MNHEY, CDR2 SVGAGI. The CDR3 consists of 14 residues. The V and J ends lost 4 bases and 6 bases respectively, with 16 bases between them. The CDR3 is CASSFASTGSEQYF. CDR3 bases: TGTGCCAGCAGTTTTGCCTCTACAGGGAGCGAGCAGTACTTC.

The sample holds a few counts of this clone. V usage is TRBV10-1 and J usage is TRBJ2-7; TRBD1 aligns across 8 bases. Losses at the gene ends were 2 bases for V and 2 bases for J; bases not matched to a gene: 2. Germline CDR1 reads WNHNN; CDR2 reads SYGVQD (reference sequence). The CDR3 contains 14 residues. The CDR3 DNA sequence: TGCGCCAGCAGTGAGGAACAGGGGGCCTACGAGCAGTACTTC. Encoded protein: CASSEEQGAYEQYF.

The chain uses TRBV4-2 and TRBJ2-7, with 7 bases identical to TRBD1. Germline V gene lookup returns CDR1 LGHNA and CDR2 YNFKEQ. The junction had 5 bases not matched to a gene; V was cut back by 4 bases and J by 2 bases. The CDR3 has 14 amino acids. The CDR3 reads CASSPRDSTYEQYF. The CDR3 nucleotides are TGTGCCAGCAGCCCCCGGGACAGTACCTACGAGCAGTACTTC.

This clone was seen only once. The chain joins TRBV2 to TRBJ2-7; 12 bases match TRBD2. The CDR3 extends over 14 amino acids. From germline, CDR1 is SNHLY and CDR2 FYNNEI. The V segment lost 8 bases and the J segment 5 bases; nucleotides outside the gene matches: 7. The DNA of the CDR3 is TGTGCCAGCCTCGTAGGACTAGCGGGGAACGAGCAGTACTTC. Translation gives CASLVGLAGNEQYF.

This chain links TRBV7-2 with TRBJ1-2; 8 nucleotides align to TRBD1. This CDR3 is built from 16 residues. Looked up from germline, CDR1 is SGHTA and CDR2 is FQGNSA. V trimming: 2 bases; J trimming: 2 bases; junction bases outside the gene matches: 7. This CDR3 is CASSLSPDRGNYGYTF. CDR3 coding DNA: TGTGCCAGCAGCTTATCCCCAGACAGGGGCAACTATGGCTACACCTTC.

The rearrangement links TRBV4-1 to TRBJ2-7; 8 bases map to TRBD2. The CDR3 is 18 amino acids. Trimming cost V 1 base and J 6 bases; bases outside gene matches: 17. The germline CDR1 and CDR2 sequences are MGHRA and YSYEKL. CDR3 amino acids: CASSQAPPPLGLAGEQYF. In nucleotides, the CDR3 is TGCGCCAGCAGCCAAGCCCCCCCTCCCTTAGGACTAGCAGGCGAGCAGTACTTC.

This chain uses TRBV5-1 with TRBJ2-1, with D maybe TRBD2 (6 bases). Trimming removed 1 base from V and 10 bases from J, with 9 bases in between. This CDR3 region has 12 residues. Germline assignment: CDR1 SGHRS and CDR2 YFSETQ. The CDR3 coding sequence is TGCGCCAGCAGCTTGCGGGCGGGAGAGCAGTTCTTC. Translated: CASSLRAGEQFF. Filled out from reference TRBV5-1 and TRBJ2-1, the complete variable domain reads KAGVTQTPRYLIKTRGQQVTLSCSPISGHRSVSWYQQTPGQGLQFLFEYFSETQRNKGNFPGRFSGRQFSNSRSEMNVSTLELGDSALYLCASSLRAGEQFFGPGTRLTVL.

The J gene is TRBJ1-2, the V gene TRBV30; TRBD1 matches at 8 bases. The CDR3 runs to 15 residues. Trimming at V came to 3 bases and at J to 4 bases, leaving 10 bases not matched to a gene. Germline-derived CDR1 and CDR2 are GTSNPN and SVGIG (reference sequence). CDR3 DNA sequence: TGTGCCTGGAGCGAAGGACCGGGACAGGTCTATGGCTACACCTTC. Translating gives CAWSEGPGQVYGYTF.

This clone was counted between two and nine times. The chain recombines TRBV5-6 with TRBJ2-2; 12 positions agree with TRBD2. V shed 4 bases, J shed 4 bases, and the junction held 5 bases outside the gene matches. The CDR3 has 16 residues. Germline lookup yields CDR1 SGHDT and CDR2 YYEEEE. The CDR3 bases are TGTGCCAGCAGCCTAGCGGGAGGGCCGAGCACCGGGGAGCTGTTTTTT. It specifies CASSLAGGPSTGELFF.

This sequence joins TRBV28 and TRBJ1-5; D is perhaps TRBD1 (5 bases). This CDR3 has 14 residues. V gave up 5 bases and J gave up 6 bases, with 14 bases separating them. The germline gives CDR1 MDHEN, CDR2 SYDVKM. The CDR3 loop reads CASSQGGEPQPQHF. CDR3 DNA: TGTGCCAGCAGTCAGGGAGGGGAGCCTCAGCCCCAGCATTTT.

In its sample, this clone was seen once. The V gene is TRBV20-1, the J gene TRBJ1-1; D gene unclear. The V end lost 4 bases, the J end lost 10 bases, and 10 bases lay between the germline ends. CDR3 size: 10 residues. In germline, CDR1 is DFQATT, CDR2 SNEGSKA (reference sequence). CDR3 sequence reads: CSAMGSGAFF. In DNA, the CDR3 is TGCAGTGCTATGGGTTCGGGAGCTTTCTTT.

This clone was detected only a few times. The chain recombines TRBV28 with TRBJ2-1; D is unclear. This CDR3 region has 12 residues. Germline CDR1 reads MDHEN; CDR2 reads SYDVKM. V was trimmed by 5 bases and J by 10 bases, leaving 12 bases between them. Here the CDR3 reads CASSITAREQFF. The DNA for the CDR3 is TGTGCCAGCAGTATAACGGCCAGGGAGCAGTTCTTC.

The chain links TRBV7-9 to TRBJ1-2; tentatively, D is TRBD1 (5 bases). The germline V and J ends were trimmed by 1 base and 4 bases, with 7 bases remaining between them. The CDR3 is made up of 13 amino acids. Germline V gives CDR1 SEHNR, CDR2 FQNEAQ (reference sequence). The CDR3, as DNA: TGTGCCAGCAGCTTAGGGACAACCTATGGCTACACCTTC. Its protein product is CASSLGTTYGYTF.

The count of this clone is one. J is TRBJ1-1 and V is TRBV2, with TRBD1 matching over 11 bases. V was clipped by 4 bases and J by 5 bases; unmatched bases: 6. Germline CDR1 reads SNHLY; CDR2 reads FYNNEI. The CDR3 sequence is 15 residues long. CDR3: CASSGSGTGGTEAFF. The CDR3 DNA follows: TGTGCCAGCAGTGGTTCCGGGACAGGGGGGACTGAAGCTTTCTTT.

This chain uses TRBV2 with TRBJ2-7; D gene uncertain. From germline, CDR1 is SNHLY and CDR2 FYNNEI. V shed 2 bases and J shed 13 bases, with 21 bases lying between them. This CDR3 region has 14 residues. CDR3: CASSERSVRSRIYF. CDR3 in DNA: TGTGCCAGCAGTGAAAGGAGTGTGAGGTCCCGAATCTACTTC.

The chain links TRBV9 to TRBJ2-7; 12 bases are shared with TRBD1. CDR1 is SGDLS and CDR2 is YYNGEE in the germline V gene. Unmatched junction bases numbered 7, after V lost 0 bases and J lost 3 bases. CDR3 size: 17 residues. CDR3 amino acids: CASSVGGTGGLSYEQYF. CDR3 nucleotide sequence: TGTGCCAGCAGCGTAGGGGGGACAGGGGGCCTCAGCTACGAGCAGTACTTC. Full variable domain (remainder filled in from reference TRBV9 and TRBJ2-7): DSGVTQTPKHLITATGQRVTLRCSPRSGDLSVYWYQQSLDQGLQFLIQYYNGEERAKGNILERFSAQQFPDLHSELNLSSLELGDSALYFCASSVGGTGGLSYEQYFGPGTRLTVT.

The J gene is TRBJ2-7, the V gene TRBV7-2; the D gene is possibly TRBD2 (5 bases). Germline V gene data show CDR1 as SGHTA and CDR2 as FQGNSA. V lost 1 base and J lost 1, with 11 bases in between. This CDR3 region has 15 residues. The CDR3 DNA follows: TGTGCCAGCAGCTTAGTGACGGGAAGTTCCTACGAGCAGTACTTC. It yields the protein CASSLVTGSSYEQYF.

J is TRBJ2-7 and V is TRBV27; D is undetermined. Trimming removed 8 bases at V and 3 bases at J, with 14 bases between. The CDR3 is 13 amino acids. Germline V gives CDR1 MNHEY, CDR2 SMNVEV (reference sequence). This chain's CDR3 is CASYPIPYYEQYF. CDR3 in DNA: TGTGCCAGCTACCCTATCCCCTACTACGAGCAGTACTTC.

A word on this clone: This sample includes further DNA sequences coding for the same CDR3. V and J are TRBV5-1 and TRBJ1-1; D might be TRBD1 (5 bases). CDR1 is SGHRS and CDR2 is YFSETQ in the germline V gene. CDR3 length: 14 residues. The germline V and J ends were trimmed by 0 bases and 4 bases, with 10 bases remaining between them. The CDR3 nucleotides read TGCGCCAGCAGCTTGGCCGGTACAGGCACTGAAGCTTTCTTT. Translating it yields CASSLAGTGTEAFF. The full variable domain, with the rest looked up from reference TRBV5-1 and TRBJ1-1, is KAGVTQTPRYLIKTRGQQVTLSCSPISGHRSVSWYQQTPGQGLQFLFEYFSETQRNKGNFPGRFSGRQFSNSRSEMNVSTLELGDSALYLCASSLAGTGTEAFFGQGTRLTVV.

The CDR3 spells CACPTSGSPYEQYF. The CDR3 region has the DNA TGTGCCTGCCCTACTAGCGGGAGTCCCTACGAGCAGTACTTC. The chain carries TRBV30 and TRBJ2-5; 11 nucleotides agree with TRBD2. The DNA end is a closer match to TRBJ2-7, so the J assignment may be wrong. Germline V CDR1 and CDR2: GTSNPN, SVGIG (reference sequence). The CDR3 has 14 residues.

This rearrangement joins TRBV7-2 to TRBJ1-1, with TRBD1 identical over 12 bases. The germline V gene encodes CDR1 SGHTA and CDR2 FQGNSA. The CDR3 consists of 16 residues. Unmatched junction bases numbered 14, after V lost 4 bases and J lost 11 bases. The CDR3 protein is CASSSQPRGQGAGAFF. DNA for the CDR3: TGTGCCAGCAGCTCCCAACCCAGGGGACAGGGGGCAGGGGCTTTCTTT. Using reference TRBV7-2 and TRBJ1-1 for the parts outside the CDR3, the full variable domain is GAGVSQSPSNKVTEKGKDVELRCDPISGHTALYWYRQSLGQGLEFLIYFQGNSAPDKSGLPSDRFSAERTGGSVSTLTIQRTQQEDSAVYLCASSSQPRGQGAGAFFGQGTRLTVV.

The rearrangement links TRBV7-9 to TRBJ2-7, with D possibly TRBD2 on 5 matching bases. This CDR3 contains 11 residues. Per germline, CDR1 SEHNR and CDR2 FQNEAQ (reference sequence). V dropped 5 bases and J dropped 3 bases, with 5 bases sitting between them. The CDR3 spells CASSGSYEQYF. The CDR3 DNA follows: TGTGCCAGCAGCGGGAGCTACGAGCAGTACTTC.

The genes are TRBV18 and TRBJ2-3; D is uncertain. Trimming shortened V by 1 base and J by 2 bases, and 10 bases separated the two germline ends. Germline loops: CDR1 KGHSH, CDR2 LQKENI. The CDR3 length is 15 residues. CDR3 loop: CASSPLRKVTDTQYF. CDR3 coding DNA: TGTGCCAGCTCACCACTGAGGAAAGTCACAGATACGCAGTATTTT.

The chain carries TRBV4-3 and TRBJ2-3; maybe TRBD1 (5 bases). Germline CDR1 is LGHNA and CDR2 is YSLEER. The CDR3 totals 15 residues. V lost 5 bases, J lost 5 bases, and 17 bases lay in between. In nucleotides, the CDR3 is TGCGCCAGCAGCTATGACAGAGATCCACAAGATACGCAGTATTTT. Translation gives CASSYDRDPQDTQYF.

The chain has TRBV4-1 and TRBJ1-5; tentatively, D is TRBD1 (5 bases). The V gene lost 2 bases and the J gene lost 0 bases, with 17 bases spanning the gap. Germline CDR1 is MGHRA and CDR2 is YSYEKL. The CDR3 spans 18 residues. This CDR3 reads CASSQWGRDGNSNQPQHF. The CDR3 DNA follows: TGCGCCAGCAGCCAATGGGGCAGGGATGGAAATAGCAATCAGCCCCAGCATTTT.

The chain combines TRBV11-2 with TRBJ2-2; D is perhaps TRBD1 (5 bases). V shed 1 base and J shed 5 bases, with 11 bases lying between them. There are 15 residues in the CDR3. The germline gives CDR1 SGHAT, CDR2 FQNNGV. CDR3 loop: CASSLVAYRTGELFF. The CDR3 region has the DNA TGTGCCAGCAGCTTAGTGGCGTACAGGACCGGGGAGCTGTTTTTT.

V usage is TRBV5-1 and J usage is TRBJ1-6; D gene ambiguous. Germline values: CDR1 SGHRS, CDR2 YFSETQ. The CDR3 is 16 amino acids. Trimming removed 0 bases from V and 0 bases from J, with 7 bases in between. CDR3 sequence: CASSLVQSSYNSPLHF. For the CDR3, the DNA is TGCGCCAGCAGCTTGGTACAGAGCTCCTATAATTCACCCCTCCACTTT.

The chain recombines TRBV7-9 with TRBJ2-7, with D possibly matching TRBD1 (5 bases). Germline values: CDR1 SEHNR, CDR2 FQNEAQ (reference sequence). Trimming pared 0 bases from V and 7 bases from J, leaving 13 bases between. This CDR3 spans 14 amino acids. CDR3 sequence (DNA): TGTGCCAGCAGCTTAGCAGGGGCAGGGCGGGAGCAGTACTTC. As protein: CASSLAGAGREQYF.